This T cell receptor beta chain was sequenced during a study of cytomegalovirus exposure and HLA in healthy donors. Turning to the study itself: The Caucasian-associated ancestry cluster contained around four fifths of the approximately 400 genotyped donors. Study-level points and caveats: TCR beta sequences numbering under 20,000 were associated with HLA alleles at 0.05 false discovery rate in a later analysis. Owing to their indistinguishability, certain V segments, notably TRBV6-2 and TRBV6-3, were excluded.

V lost 7 bases and J lost 5, with 11 bases in between. In germline, CDR1 is SGHTA, CDR2 FQGNSA. This CDR3 has 13 amino acids. The PCR employed 60 Vbeta primers together with 13 Jbeta primers. Using immunoSEQ multiplex PCR, the repertoire was profiled, and TCRdb retains in-frame clones only, with some absent. The sample lists fewer than 200,000 clones, around nine tenths seen once, with 0.85% in the top ten. Worth noting for this clone: Its antigen is currently unknown.

V and J are TRBV7-2 and TRBJ1-4; D call uncertain. This sequence originates from a woman aged 30 to 39 in good health and CMV-seronegative. Sequencing used PBMCs. This chain's CDR3 is CASKRGSNEKLFF. CDR3 coding DNA: TGTGCCAGCAAACGAGGATCAAATGAAAAACTGTTTTTT. Full variable domain (outside the CDR3, taken from reference TRBV7-2 and TRBJ1-4): GAGVSQSPSNKVTEKGKDVELRCDPISGHTALYWYRQSLGQGLEFLIYFQGNSAPDKSGLPSDRFSAERTGGSVSTLTIQRTQQEDSAVYLCASKRGSNEKLFFGSGTQLSVL.